The rows below give T cell receptor beta chains drawn from one sample of a study of blood T cell repertoires in COVID-19. Libraries were prepared by immunoSEQ multiplex PCR; TCRdb keeps only in-frame clonotypes and omits some of them. The sample lists around 400,000 clones, roughly 92% occurring once. Sequencing input: PBMCs or T cells enriched from blood (not recorded which). The receptors shown here come from a woman in her forties who had been exposed to COVID-19. Both conserved end residues are part of each CDR3. A D gene is named only where the DNA matches it firmly. Clone size is shown for a subset of rows, as once, few, many or a class of expanded clone.

v_gene	d_gene	abundance	len	j_gene	CDR3nt	CDR3aa
TRBV18	TRBD1	-	15	TRBJ1-4	TGTGCCAGCTCACGTCCGACAGGGGGAGGTGAAAAACTGTTTTTT	CASSRPTGGGEKLFF
TRBV30	TRBD1	-	13	TRBJ1-5	TGTGCCTGCTCAACAGGGGGAAATCAGCCCCAGCATTTT	CACSTGGNQPQHF
TRBV18	-	-	12	TRBJ2-7	TGTGCCAGCTCACCCCAAAACTACGAGCAGTACTTC	CASSPQNYEQYF
TRBV5-4	-	few	14	TRBJ1-3	TGTGCCAGCAGCTTTCGAGGGATCGGAAACACCATATATTTT	CASSFRGIGNTIYF
TRBV27	-	-	14	TRBJ1-1	TGTGCCAGCAGAGGAGGACTTACCGGCACTGAAGCTTTCTTT	CASRGGLTGTEAFF
TRBV7-2	TRBD1	-	15	TRBJ2-1	TGTGCCAGCAGCTTAGAGGGGACAGGGTACAATGAGCAGTTCTTC	CASSLEGTGYNEQFF
TRBV5-1	-	-	13	TRBJ1-2	TGCGCCAGCCGGCTCGGACACCTTTACGACTACACCTTC	CASRLGHLYDYTF
TRBV18	TRBD2	few	15	TRBJ2-7	TGTGCCAGCTCACCTGGGACTAGCGGAACCTACGAGCAGTACTTC	CASSPGTSGTYEQYF
TRBV7-9	-	few	14	TRBJ1-1	TGTGCCAGCAGCTATGAGGTAGCGAACACTGAAGCTTTCTTT	CASSYEVANTEAFF
TRBV2	TRBD1	once	13	TRBJ1-4	TGTGCCAGCAGGGACAGGGGGAATGAAAAACTGTTTTTT	CASRDRGNEKLFF
TRBV5-6	TRBD1	-	14	TRBJ1-2	TGTGCCAGCAGCCGGGACAGGGGGCTTGATGGCTACACCTTC	CASSRDRGLDGYTF
TRBV29-1	-	-	13	TRBJ1-3	TGCAGCGTTGTAACAGGAACTGGAAACACCATATATTTT	CSVVTGTGNTIYF
TRBV11-2	-	-	12	TRBJ2-1	TGTGCCAGCAGCCCTACTAACAGGGAGCAGTTCTTC	CASSPTNREQFF
TRBV30	TRBD2	once	13	TRBJ2-7	TGTGCCTGGGATCCTAGCGGCTCCTACGAGCAGTACTTC	CAWDPSGSYEQYF
TRBV9	-	-	12	TRBJ2-2	TGTGCCAGCAGCCGCGAGACCGGGGAGCTGTTTTTT	CASSRETGELFF
TRBV7-2	-	few	15	TRBJ1-2	TGTGCCAGCAGCCCAAAGGACTCTCCACTATATGGCTACACCTTC	CASSPKDSPLYGYTF
TRBV6-5	-	-	14	TRBJ1-1	TGTGCCAGCAGTTACTCGTATCGGAACACTGAAGCTTTCTTT	CASSYSYRNTEAFF
TRBV9	TRBD2	-	15	TRBJ2-2	TGTGCCAGCAGCGTAGAAGCGGGGGTATCCGGGGAGCTGTTTTTT	CASSVEAGVSGELFF
TRBV18	-	-	16	TRBJ2-5	TGTGCCAGCTCACCGATTTCAGGGGCAGGCAAAGAGACCCAGTACTTC	CASSPISGAGKETQYF
TRBV5-1	TRBD1	-	16	TRBJ2-7	TGCGCCAGCAGCCTTTATACAGGGGGATACGCCTACGAGCAGTACTTC	CASSLYTGGYAYEQYF
TRBV2	TRBD1	-	14	TRBJ1-5	TGTGCCAGCAGGCGGACAGGGTCCAATCAGCCCCAGCATTTT	CASRRTGSNQPQHF
TRBV19	-	-	14	TRBJ2-2	TGTGCCAGTAGTATCAGTCTCGGCGGCGGGGAGCTGTTTTTT	CASSISLGGGELFF
TRBV5-1	-	-	15	TRBJ2-1	TGCGCCAGCAGCTGGAGCTCAGGGATCTACAATGAGCAGTTCTTC	CASSWSSGIYNEQFF
TRBV2	TRBD1	once	14	TRBJ2-5	TGTGCCAGTAGAGAAGGGACAGTGAAAGAGACCCAGTACTTC	CASREGTVKETQYF
TRBV5-4	-	-	14	TRBJ2-3	TGTGCCAGCAGCCAGAGCTGGGCGACAGATACGCAGTATTTT	CASSQSWATDTQYF
TRBV12-5	TRBD1	-	15	TRBJ2-1	TGTGCTAGTGCCCCGTGGGGACAGGGGTACAATGAGCAGTTCTTC	CASAPWGQGYNEQFF
TRBV19	-	-	13	TRBJ1-4	TGTGCCAGTAGTATATCAGCTAATGAAAAACTGTTTTTT	CASSISANEKLFF
TRBV2	TRBD1	-	16	TRBJ2-3	TGTGCCAGCAGTGGGCCGGGACAGGGTTCGGGAGATACGCAGTATTTT	CASSGPGQGSGDTQYF
TRBV5-1	-	-	15	TRBJ1-6	TGCGCCAGCAGCTTGGAAGGGACTAATAATTCACCCCTCCACTTT	CASSLEGTNNSPLHF
TRBV5-1	-	few	16	TRBJ1-3	TGCGCCAGCAGCTCCCAGGGGCCCAGCTCTGGAAACACCATATATTTT	CASSSQGPSSGNTIYF
TRBV3-1/TRBV3-2	TRBD1	-	19	TRBJ1-1	TGTGCCAGCAGCCAAGCGCCTTGGGGGACAGGAGGTATGAACACTGAAGCTTTCTTT	CASSQAPWGTGGMNTEAFF
TRBV7-8	TRBD1	-	15	TRBJ1-3	TGTGCCAGCAGCTCCCAGGACAGGTCCATGGCCTCCATATATTTT	CASSSQDRSMASIYF
TRBV5-1	TRBD1	-	16	TRBJ1-2	TGCGCCAGCAGCCTGACAGGGGCCAAGACCGAGGGTGGCTACACCTTC	CASSLTGAKTEGGYTF
TRBV5-4	-	few	15	TRBJ2-7	TGTGCCAGCAGCGCGAAGACAGGAACTGAGTACGAGCAGTACTTC	CASSAKTGTEYEQYF
TRBV29-1	TRBD2	-	14	TRBJ2-5	TGCAGCGTTGTTGGTAGCGGGGGGGGAGAGACCCAGTACTTC	CSVVGSGGGETQYF
TRBV3-1/TRBV3-2	TRBD1	once	14	TRBJ1-1	TGTGCCAGCAGCCCCTGGACAGGGGATACTGAAGCTTTCTTT	CASSPWTGDTEAFF
TRBV30	-	few	19	TRBJ1-3	TGTGCCTGGAGTGTACCCCAGGGCCTAGGAGTTGACCCTGGAAACACCATATATTTT	CAWSVPQGLGVDPGNTIYF
TRBV10-1	-	-	12	TRBJ1-2	TGCGCCAGCAGGGGGCATCACTATGGCTACACCTTC	CASRGHHYGYTF
TRBV19	TRBD1	once	16	TRBJ2-6	TGTGCCAGTAGTTTCACGACAGGGTCTGGGGCCAACGTCCTGACTTTC	CASSFTTGSGANVLTF
TRBV12-3/TRBV12-4	-	few	13	TRBJ2-3	TGTGCCAGCACCCCTTCGCGGGATGGTACGCAGTATTTT	CASTPSRDGTQYF
TRBV18	TRBD1	-	15	TRBJ2-2	TGTGCCAGCTCACCGGACAGGGGGGCCACCGGGGAGCTGTTTTTT	CASSPDRGATGELFF
TRBV5-1	TRBD1	-	15	TRBJ2-1	TGCGCCAGCAGCGCCTCCGGGACAGGCTACAATGAGCAGTTCTTC	CASSASGTGYNEQFF